The 15 T cell receptor beta chains given below trace back to one sample, sequenced in a study of cytomegalovirus exposure and HLA in healthy donors. Sequencing used immunoSEQ multiplex PCR; TCRdb keeps in-frame clones, though not all of them. The table shows 150,000 to 200,000 clones, with around 80% occurring only once. Input material: PBMCs. The receptors derive from a woman under 40 in good health and CMV-seronegative.

The chain combines TRBV29-1 with TRBJ2-2; TRBD1 matches at 10 bases. Unmatched junction bases numbered 8, after V lost 7 bases and J lost 6 bases. This CDR3 is 14 amino acids long. Germline CDR1 is SQVTM and CDR2 is ANQGSEA. The CDR3 is CSASQGTGAGELFF. Written as DNA, the CDR3 is TGCAGCGCCAGCCAGGGGACAGGGGCCGGGGAGCTGTTTTTT.

The chain combines TRBV6-1 with TRBJ1-5; a possible D gene is TRBD1 (6 bases). CDR1 is MNHNS, CDR2 SASEGT, per germline. The V end lost 8 bases, the J end lost 9 bases, and 17 bases lay between the germline ends. The CDR3 has 13 residues. Here the CDR3 reads CASVQGASAPQHF. The CDR3 coding sequence is TGTGCCAGCGTACAGGGCGCGAGTGCGCCCCAGCATTTT.

CDR3 bases: TGTGCCAGCAGTTTCCCGGGGATGGGTGGGAATGGCTACACCTTC. Its protein product is CASSFPGMGGNGYTF. This chain connects TRBV28 to TRBJ1-2; D unclear. Germline CDR1 reads MDHEN; CDR2 reads SYDVKM. Trimming took off 3 bases at V and 6 bases at J, with 17 bases between the two ends. The CDR3 sequence is 15 residues long.

CDR3 in amino acids: CASRISTGSTLDGYTF. The CDR3 coding sequence is TGCGCCAGCAGGATAAGCACAGGGTCTACTTTAGATGGCTACACCTTC. The J gene is TRBJ1-2, the V gene TRBV5-1, with D perhaps matching TRBD1 (6 bases). Germline CDR1 and CDR2: SGHRS and YFSETQ. The CDR3 is made up of 16 amino acids. The V end was cut by 5 bases, the J end by 6 bases, with 23 bases between.

CDR3 DNA sequence: TGTGCCAGCAGCCCTACAGGGCACGAGACAGATACGCAGTATTTT. It codes for CASSPTGHETDTQYF. The chain recombines TRBV7-2 with TRBJ2-3, with D possibly TRBD1 on 6 matching bases. Germline-derived CDR1 and CDR2 are SGHTA and FQGNSA. The CDR3 has 15 amino acids. Trimming left V 5 bases short and J 3 bases short, with 15 bases between.

The V call is TRBV11-3, the J call TRBJ1-1, with a possible D match to TRBD1 (5 bases). Trimming stripped 5 bases from V and 1 base from J, with 20 bases between. The CDR3 extends over 17 amino acids. The V gene's germline CDR1 is SGHNT and CDR2 YENEEA. As DNA, the CDR3 is TGTGCCAGCAGCCCCCTCGTTGGGGGGGAAACGAACACTGAAGCTTTCTTT. Protein sequence: CASSPLVGGETNTEAFF.

V and J are TRBV5-1 and TRBJ1-4, with TRBD1 identical over 8 bases. The CDR3 covers 17 residues. Germline loops: CDR1 SGHRS, CDR2 YFSETQ. V was clipped by 1 base and J by 7 bases; unmatched bases: 12. The CDR3 DNA is TGCGCCAGCAGCTTGTTAGGCGGGCAGGGGGCTTTTGAAAAACTGTTTTTT. Encoded protein: CASSLLGGQGAFEKLFF.

This chain connects TRBV5-1 to TRBJ2-7, with 8 bases that match TRBD1. V trimming: 4 bases; J trimming: 9 bases; junction bases outside the gene matches: 9. This CDR3 is 13 amino acids long. Germline V gives CDR1 SGHRS, CDR2 YFSETQ. The CDR3 sequence is CASSTGQGFGQYF. CDR3 sequence (DNA): TGCGCCAGCAGCACCGGACAGGGTTTCGGGCAGTACTTC.

The rearrangement joins TRBV19 to TRBJ1-1, with a weak D call TRBD1 (6 bases). The CDR3 loop spans 16 amino acids. The V end was cut by 5 bases, the J end by 2 bases, with 18 bases between. In germline, CDR1 is LNHDA, CDR2 SQIVND (reference sequence). CDR3: CASSPATGVYNTEAFF. In DNA form, the CDR3 reads TGTGCCAGTAGTCCTGCGACAGGCGTCTACAACACTGAAGCTTTCTTT. The whole variable domain, filled in from reference TRBV19 and TRBJ1-1, reads DGGITQSPKYLFRKEGQNVTLSCEQNLNHDAMYWYRQDPGQGLRLIYYSQIVNDFQKGDIAEGYSVSREKKESFPLTVTSAQKNPTAFYLCASSPATGVYNTEAFFGQGTRLTVV.

V and J are TRBV18 and TRBJ1-1, with 8 bases matching TRBD1. The V and J ends lost 3 bases and 8 bases, in that order; junction bases with no gene match: 5. CDR1 and CDR2 from the germline V gene are KGHSH and LQKENI. The CDR3 sequence is 13 residues long. The CDR3 DNA is TGTGCCAGCTCACCGGACGGACAGGGAGAAGCTTTCTTT. The encoded protein is CASSPDGQGEAFF.

V usage is TRBV30 and J usage is TRBJ2-7; 10 positions match TRBD2. The V gene's germline CDR1 is GTSNPN and CDR2 SVGIG (reference sequence). Unmatched junction bases numbered 8, after V lost 2 bases and J lost 4 bases. CDR3 length: 15 amino acids. In DNA form, the CDR3 reads TGTGCCTGGAGTACCACTAGCGGGGCCATGTACGAGCAGTACTTC. Amino acids: CAWSTTSGAMYEQYF.

The CDR3 loop is CASRGSGAGETQYF. The CDR3 coding sequence is TGCGCCAGCAGGGGCTCAGGGGCTGGAGAGACCCAGTACTTC. This chain joins TRBV5-1 and TRBJ2-5; tentative D call: TRBD1 (6 bases). V dropped 5 bases and J dropped 4 bases, with 15 bases sitting between them. The CDR3 is 14 residues long. The germline CDR1 and CDR2 sequences are SGHRS and YFSETQ.

The chain recombines TRBV30 with TRBJ2-3; the D gene is possibly TRBD2 (6 bases). Germline assignment: CDR1 GTSNPN and CDR2 SVGIG (reference sequence). Trimming cost V 1 base and J 0 bases, with 11 bases left between them. CDR3 length equals 15 residues. CDR3 sequence reads: CAWSEGRGSTDTQYF. DNA of the CDR3: TGTGCCTGGAGTGAAGGGCGGGGAAGCACAGATACGCAGTATTTT.

The table lists this clone with a few counts. This chain connects TRBV30 to TRBJ2-7; 10 bases map to TRBD2. J was trimmed by 7 bases and V by 4 bases; bases with no gene match: 7. This CDR3 contains 13 residues. Germline V gives CDR1 GTSNPN, CDR2 SVGIG (reference sequence). In nucleotides, the CDR3 is TGTGCCTGGAATCCGGGACTAGCGAGTGAGCAGTACTTC. Its translation: CAWNPGLASEQYF.

The DNA for the CDR3 is TGTGCCTGGAGTGCCCGCGTGGCTAGCGGACGGAGAGATACGCAGTATTTT. Protein product: CAWSARVASGRRDTQYF. The rearrangement uses TRBV30 and TRBJ2-3, with 7 bases aligning to TRBD2. CDR1 is GTSNPN, CDR2 SVGIG, per germline (reference sequence). This CDR3 has 17 amino acids. Unmatched junction bases numbered 15, after V lost 1 base and J lost 5 bases.